Listed below are T cell receptor beta chains from one sample, sequenced in a study of neurological immune-mediated disorders. TCRdb re-called the 5' RACE reads through MiXCR, storing one row per CDR3 protein. The data show fewer than 45,000 distinct CDR3 sequences, roughly 7% seen once. The sequenced sample was PBMCs. Receptors originate from a woman between 40 and 50 years old in good health. CDR3s include the opening cysteine and the closing phenylalanine or tryptophan. Fields, in order: clone size, D gene, V gene, J gene, CDR3 DNA, CDR3 protein. D genes are given only for firm matches. Rows give clone size only sometimes, using once, few, many, or a class for an expanded clone.

size: medium-sized
D: NA
V: TRBV5-5
J: TRBJ2-3
DNA: TGTGCCAGCAGCTTTTGGGGAACAGATACGCAGTATTTT
CDR3: CASSFWGTDTQYF

size: many
D: NA
V: TRBV5-1
J: TRBJ2-5
DNA: TGCGCCAGCAGCCAAGCACTCGGACAGCAAGAGACCCAGTACTTC
CDR3: CASSQALGQQETQYF

size: many
D: NA
V: TRBV11-2
J: TRBJ2-1
DNA: TGTGCCAGTCGATCGGAGCGGGTATACAATGAGCAGTTCTTC
CDR3: CASRSERVYNEQFF

size: many
D: TRBD1
V: TRBV5-1
J: TRBJ2-6
DNA: TGCGCCAGCAACTTCCGGGACAGGGTCTCTGGGGCCAACGTCCTGACTTTC
CDR3: CASNFRDRVSGANVLTF

size: NA
D: TRBD2
V: TRBV4-1
J: TRBJ2-2
DNA: TGCGCCAGCAGCCAAGATAGGGCTAGCGGGAGAGAATGGGAGCTGTTTTTT
CDR3: CASSQDRASGREWELFF

size: many
D: NA
V: TRBV5-1
J: TRBJ1-3
DNA: TGCGCCAGCAGCCAAAGCGGGTTATCTGGAAACACCATATATTTT
CDR3: CASSQSGLSGNTIYF

size: many
D: NA
V: TRBV10-1
J: TRBJ2-5
DNA: TGCGCCAGCAGTGCGGGACCTAGGGACTGGACTTCACGAAAGACCCAGTACTTC
CDR3: CASSAGPRDWTSRKTQYF

size: many
D: NA
V: TRBV20-1
J: TRBJ1-5
DNA: TGCAGTGCTAGAGATGGGAATCAGCCCCAGCATTTT
CDR3: CSARDGNQPQHF

size: many
D: TRBD2
V: TRBV4-1
J: TRBJ2-7
DNA: TGCGCCAGCAGCCAGGGGGGGGACGAGCAGTACTTC
CDR3: CASSQGGDEQYF

size: medium-sized
D: NA
V: TRBV4-2
J: TRBJ2-3
DNA: TGTGCCAGCAGCCAAGATATTGGGGGGTATGGCACAGATACGCAGTATTTT
CDR3: CASSQDIGGYGTDTQYF

size: many
D: NA
V: TRBV9
J: TRBJ2-1
DNA: TGTGCCAGCAGCGTAGTCGTGGGGAGCTCCTACAATGAGCAGTTCTTC
CDR3: CASSVVVGSSYNEQFF

size: many
D: NA
V: TRBV25-1
J: TRBJ2-2
DNA: TGTGCCATCGGGGGCACCGGGGAGCTGTTTTTT
CDR3: CAIGGTGELFF

size: many
D: NA
V: TRBV5-1
J: TRBJ1-5
DNA: TGCGCCAGCAGTTCTAGGACGGTCTTCTGGGGTTTT
CDR3: CASSSRTVFWGF

size: many
D: TRBD1
V: TRBV10-3
J: TRBJ2-6
DNA: TGTGCCATCAGTGCGGGACAGGCCCCCGGGGCCAACGTCCTGACTTTC
CDR3: CAISAGQAPGANVLTF

size: many
D: NA
V: TRBV5-1
J: TRBJ1-1
DNA: TGCGCCAGCAGCTTGTTGCAGGGGCCGAACACTGAAGCTTTCTTT
CDR3: CASSLLQGPNTEAFF

size: many
D: TRBD1
V: TRBV20-1
J: TRBJ2-7
DNA: TGCAGTTCCGACTCCGGACAGGGAGTACGTTACGAGCAGTACTTC
CDR3: CSSDSGQGVRYEQYF

size: many
D: NA
V: TRBV29-1
J: TRBJ1-1
DNA: TGCAGCGTTGAAGATCGAAGGGACACTGAAGCTTTCTTT
CDR3: CSVEDRRDTEAFF

size: many
D: NA
V: TRBV18
J: TRBJ1-5
DNA: TGTGCCAGCTCACCGACGTCCGATCAGCCCCAGCATTTT
CDR3: CASSPTSDQPQHF

size: many
D: TRBD2
V: TRBV20-1
J: TRBJ2-3
DNA: TGCACAATAGCGGGGACCACAGATACGCAGTATTTT
CDR3: CTIAGTTDTQYF